A selection of T cell receptor beta chains follows, all from one sample in a study of blood T cells in healthy people across ages. TCRdb re-called the 5' RACE reads with MiXCR, one entry per CDR3 protein. The table includes fewer than 1,000,000 distinct CDR3 sequences, around two fifths detected once. The specimen was blood. These receptors all stem from a man aged 55-75 years in good health. Each CDR3 is given with its conserved first and last residue. Each record gives: clone size, V gene, J gene, D gene, CDR3 DNA, CDR3 protein. A D gene is named only where the DNA matches it firmly. Clone size is stated in some rows and not others, as once, few, many or a class when expanded.

few	TRBV11-2	TRBJ2-3	NA	TGTGCCAGCAGCTTAGATCGATACGCGGGGCAGTATTTT	CASSLDRYAGQYF
NA	TRBV7-2	TRBJ2-3	NA	TGTGCCAGCAGCCCAACTAGCCTCGGCGGAGATACGCAGTATTTT	CASSPTSLGGDTQYF
NA	TRBV6-2/TRBV6-3	TRBJ2-7	NA	TGTGCCAGCAATTACCTTAGGGGGGGCATTGATAATGAGCAGTACTTC	CASNYLRGGIDNEQYF
few	TRBV30	TRBJ2-7	NA	TGTGCCTCGATCCGGACACCCTCCTACGAGCAGTACTTC	CASIRTPSYEQYF
NA	TRBV7-3	TRBJ2-3	TRBD2	TGTGCCAGCAGCCCAATAGCGGGGATGTACACAGATACGCAGTATTTT	CASSPIAGMYTDTQYF
NA	TRBV7-2	TRBJ2-7	NA	TGTGCCAGCAGCTTAGAGGCGCGGTTTACCCACGAGCAGTACTTC	CASSLEARFTHEQYF
few	TRBV11-2	TRBJ2-5	NA	TGTGCCAGCAGTTTAGGGTCCCCAGAGACCCAGTACTTC	CASSLGSPETQYF
few	TRBV9	TRBJ2-1	NA	TGTGCCAGCAGCGACCGGGACTTACCATCCAATGAGCAGTTCTTC	CASSDRDLPSNEQFF
NA	TRBV7-6	TRBJ2-1	TRBD2	TGTGCCAGCAGCCCCCGGACTAGCGGCAATGAGCAGTTCTTC	CASSPRTSGNEQFF
NA	TRBV14	TRBJ2-7	NA	TGTGCCAGCAGCCAGGGCGCAGGGTACTACGAGCAGTACTTC	CASSQGAGYYEQYF
many	TRBV12-3/TRBV12-4	TRBJ1-1	TRBD1	TGTGCCAGCAGTCCAGGGGGCGAAGCTTTCTTT	CASSPGGEAFF
few	TRBV12-3/TRBV12-4	TRBJ2-1	TRBD2	TGTGCCAGCAGTTTGGGCGGGGGGGACAATGAGCAGTTCTTC	CASSLGGGDNEQFF
few	TRBV12-3/TRBV12-4	TRBJ1-2	TRBD1	TGTGCCAGCAGTCTAGGACAGGGGGTCGGTGGCTACACCTTC	CASSLGQGVGGYTF
NA	TRBV7-3	TRBJ2-3	NA	TGTGCCAGCAGCCCTGGGGGGACCCCAGGCACAGATACGCAGTATTTT	CASSPGGTPGTDTQYF
NA	TRBV20-1	TRBJ2-3	TRBD2	TGCAGTGCCCCCAGGACTAGCGGGGGTTCCCCAGATACGCAGTATTTT	CSAPRTSGGSPDTQYF
few	TRBV20-1	TRBJ2-3	TRBD1	TGCAGAACGGGACAGGGGGCGGCAGATACGCAGTATTTT	CRTGQGAADTQYF
many	TRBV29-1	TRBJ2-5	TRBD1	TGCAGCGCGGACAGGGAAGAGACCCAGTACTTC	CSADREETQYF
NA	TRBV5-1	TRBJ2-7	TRBD1	TGCGCCAGCAACCCCGGGACAGTCTATTACGAGCAGTACTTC	CASNPGTVYYEQYF
NA	TRBV12-3/TRBV12-4	TRBJ2-3	NA	TGTGCCAGCGGCAGTGGGAGCACAGATACGCAGTATTTT	CASGSGSTDTQYF
NA	TRBV7-9	TRBJ2-2	NA	TGTGCCAGCAGCTTAACACAGGGACCCGGGGAGCTGTTTTTT	CASSLTQGPGELFF
NA	TRBV7-8	TRBJ1-1	NA	TGTGCCAGCAGCCCTGGACTGCCGAACACTGAAGCTTTCTTT	CASSPGLPNTEAFF
NA	TRBV14	TRBJ2-1	TRBD1	TGTGCCAGCAGCCAACTGACAGGGGACAACAATGAGCAGTTCTTC	CASSQLTGDNNEQFF
NA	TRBV5-5	TRBJ1-5	TRBD1	TGTGCCAGCAGCTTGGCCGGGACAGGGAATGGAGGCAATCAGCCCCAGCATTTT	CASSLAGTGNGGNQPQHF
NA	TRBV7-2	TRBJ2-5	NA	TGTGCCAGCAGCTTATTTGGACACGGACAAGAGACCCAGTACTTC	CASSLFGHGQETQYF
NA	TRBV9	TRBJ1-1	NA	TGTGCCAGCAGCCCAGGGGTGGGAGAAGCTTTCTTT	CASSPGVGEAFF
NA	TRBV28	TRBJ1-2	NA	TGTGCCAGCAGTTCTTACAGAGATGGCTACACCTTC	CASSSYRDGYTF
few	TRBV10-3	TRBJ2-5	NA	TGTGCCATCAGCCCCCAGGGACGGGAGACCCAGTACTTC	CAISPQGRETQYF
many	TRBV6-1	TRBJ1-4	NA	TGTGCCAGTTGGGAGCGGGGCCGGGGAAAACTGTTTTTT	CASWERGRGKLFF
few	TRBV10-3	TRBJ1-1	NA	TGTGCCATCAGGATAGCCCAGGGAATGAACACTGAAGCTTTCTTT	CAIRIAQGMNTEAFF
few	TRBV21-1	TRBJ2-2	NA	TGTGCCAGCAGCAAAGTAGGGGGGGCCGGGGAGCTGTTTTTT	CASSKVGGAGELFF
many	TRBV4-3	TRBJ2-1	NA	TGCGCCAGCAGCCAAGTAGGAAGCGGTGAGCAGTTCTTC	CASSQVGSGEQFF
many	TRBV4-3	TRBJ2-1	TRBD2	TGCGCCAGCAGCCGGACTAGCGGGGGGCCGTACAATGAGCAGTTCTTC	CASSRTSGGPYNEQFF
NA	TRBV5-1	TRBJ2-5	NA	TGCGCCAGCGGCTTGGCCCCTCGAGGAATTCAAGAGACCCAGTACTTC	CASGLAPRGIQETQYF
NA	TRBV27	TRBJ2-5	NA	TGTGCCAGCAGGGCCGGGACCGCCTCGGAGACCCAGTACTTC	CASRAGTASETQYF
few	TRBV12-5	TRBJ2-7	TRBD2	TGTGCTAGTGGTTCGCTAGCGGGCACGACCTACGAGCAGTACTTC	CASGSLAGTTYEQYF
few	TRBV4-3	TRBJ2-3	TRBD2	TGCGCCAGCAGCCAAGAGGCGACTAGCGGGGCGTTACTCACAGATACGCAGTATTTT	CASSQEATSGALLTDTQYF
NA	TRBV28	TRBJ2-7	NA	TGTGCCAGCCGGGGGGCAGGGCCAACCTACGAGCAGTACTTC	CASRGAGPTYEQYF
NA	TRBV7-2	TRBJ2-5	NA	TGTGCCAGCAGCTCCTCCGTCGGGACCCAGTACTTC	CASSSSVGTQYF
NA	TRBV10-3	TRBJ2-3	TRBD2	TGTGCCATCAGTGACTCCGGACTAGCGGGGGGTCGAGTTACGCAGTATTTT	CAISDSGLAGGRVTQYF
NA	TRBV20-1	TRBJ1-1	NA	TGCAGTGCTGGGGGGGCTGGGGTGAACACTGAAGCTTTCTTT	CSAGGAGVNTEAFF
NA	TRBV29-1	TRBJ1-1	NA	TGCAGCGTAGGACATATGAACACTGAAGCTTTCTTT	CSVGHMNTEAFF
few	TRBV13	TRBJ2-5	TRBD1	TGTGCCAGCAGCTCACAGGGGATCCGAGAGACCCAGTACTTC	CASSSQGIRETQYF
few	TRBV4-3	TRBJ2-3	TRBD2	TGCGCCAGCAGCCAAGTAGGGAGCGGGGAGCGCACAGATACGCAGTATTTT	CASSQVGSGERTDTQYF
few	TRBV7-2	TRBJ2-2	NA	TGTGCCAGCAGCTCTAACCCAACAGGGCCCGGGGAGCTGTTTTTT	CASSSNPTGPGELFF
NA	TRBV7-6	TRBJ2-5	NA	TGTGCCAGCAGTCCTGGAGGGGAGTGGACCCAGTACTTC	CASSPGGEWTQYF
NA	TRBV20-1	TRBJ1-2	NA	TGCAGTGCTGATACAGGCTACTATGGCTACACCTTC	CSADTGYYGYTF
NA	TRBV7-9	TRBJ2-2	NA	TGTGCCAGCAGCTTCTCGTCGGACACCGGGGAGCTGTTTTTT	CASSFSSDTGELFF
few	TRBV2	TRBJ2-7	TRBD1	TGTGCCAGCAAGGGACAGGGCTCTTCCTACGAGCAGTACTTC	CASKGQGSSYEQYF
NA	TRBV9	TRBJ1-1	NA	TGTGCCAGCAGCGTAGTTGGAGACCTTGAAGCTTTCTTT	CASSVVGDLEAFF
NA	TRBV15	TRBJ1-5	NA	TGTGCCACCAGCAGAGATCCTTCCGCCAAGGCCCTGATAAATCAGCCCCAGCATTTT	CATSRDPSAKALINQPQHF
NA	TRBV9	TRBJ2-5	TRBD2	TGTGCCAGCGGAGCTAGCGGACCAGAGACCCAGTACTTC	CASGASGPETQYF
many	TRBV10-3	TRBJ2-5	TRBD1	TGTGCCATCAGTGACGCAGACCCCGGGACAGGGAGGGAGACCCAGTACTTC	CAISDADPGTGRETQYF
NA	TRBV20-1	TRBJ2-5	TRBD2	TGCAGTGCTAGAGAAGCGGGGGGTTGGGAGACCCAGTACTTC	CSAREAGGWETQYF
NA	TRBV24-1	TRBJ2-1	NA	TGTGCCACCAGTGATCGTCCGGGACACCACTCCTACAATGAGCAGTTCTTC	CATSDRPGHHSYNEQFF